The entry below describes one TCR beta chain. This same CDR3 is encoded by further DNA sequences in the sample. This record belongs to a study of blood T cell repertoires in COVID-19. Background on the study: Acute-phase and convalescent COVID-19 samples originated in the United States, Italy and Spain.

In the original workflow: Nucleated cell number was recorded as an estimate derived from reference gene primer amplification. The assay was immunoSEQ multiplex PCR, and TCRdb's table has in-frame clones only and misses some. V, J and clone size are those of that table, while D and trimming were read from the DNA. The data contain about 140,000 clones, nearly 80% of them singletons. Ages ranged from about 18 to 90 years, with residence in around 24 US areas. Cohort 3 donors were reported recovered after two negative PCRs, clearance, or symptom resolution. CDR1 is MNHEY, CDR2 SMNVEV, per germline (reference sequence). CDR3 length: 12 residues. Trimming took off 4 bases at V and 2 bases at J, with 4 bases between the two ends.

This chain joins TRBV27 and TRBJ2-3; D gene ambiguous. This sequence originates from a woman aged 45 to 65 who had recovered from COVID-19. The sequenced sample consisted of PBMCs or T cells enriched from blood (not recorded which). Here the CDR3 DNA reads TGTGCCAGCAGTTCGTTCACAGATACGCAGTATTTT. Translating it yields CASSSFTDTQYF.